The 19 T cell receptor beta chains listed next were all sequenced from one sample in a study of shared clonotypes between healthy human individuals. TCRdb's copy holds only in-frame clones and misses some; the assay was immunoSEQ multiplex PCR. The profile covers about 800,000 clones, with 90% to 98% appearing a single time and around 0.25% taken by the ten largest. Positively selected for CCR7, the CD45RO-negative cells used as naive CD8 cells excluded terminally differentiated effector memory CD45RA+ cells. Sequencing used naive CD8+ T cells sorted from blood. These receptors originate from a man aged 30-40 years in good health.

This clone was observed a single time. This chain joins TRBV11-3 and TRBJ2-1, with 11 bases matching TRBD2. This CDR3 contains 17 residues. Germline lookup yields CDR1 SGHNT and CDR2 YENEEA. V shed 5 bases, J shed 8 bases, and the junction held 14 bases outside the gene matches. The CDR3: CASSPHHTSGRSDEQFF. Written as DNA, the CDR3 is TGTGCCAGCAGCCCCCACCACACTAGCGGGAGATCTGATGAGCAGTTCTTC.

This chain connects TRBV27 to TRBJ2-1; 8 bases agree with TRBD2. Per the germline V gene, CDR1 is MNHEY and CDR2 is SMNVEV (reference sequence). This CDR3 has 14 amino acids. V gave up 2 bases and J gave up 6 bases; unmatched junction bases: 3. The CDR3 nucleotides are TGTGCCAGCAGTTTACGTGGACTAGCCAATGAGCAGTTCTTC. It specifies CASSLRGLANEQFF.

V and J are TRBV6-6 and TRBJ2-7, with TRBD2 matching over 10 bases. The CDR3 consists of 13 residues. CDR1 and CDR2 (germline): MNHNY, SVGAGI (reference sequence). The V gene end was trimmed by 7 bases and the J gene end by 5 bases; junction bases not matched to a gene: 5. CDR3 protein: CASTSGSWNEQYF. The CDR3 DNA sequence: TGTGCCAGCACTAGCGGGAGCTGGAACGAGCAGTACTTC.

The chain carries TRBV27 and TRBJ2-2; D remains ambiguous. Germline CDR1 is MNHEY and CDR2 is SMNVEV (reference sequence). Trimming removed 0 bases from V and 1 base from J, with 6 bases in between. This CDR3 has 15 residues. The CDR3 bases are TGTGCCAGCAGTTTATCTGGTAGGAACACCGGGGAGCTGTTTTTT. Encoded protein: CASSLSGRNTGELFF.

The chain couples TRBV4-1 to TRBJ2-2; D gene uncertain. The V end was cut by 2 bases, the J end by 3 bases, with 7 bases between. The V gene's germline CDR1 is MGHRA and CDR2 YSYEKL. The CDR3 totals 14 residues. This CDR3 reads CASSQQSYTGELFF. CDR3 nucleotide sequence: TGCGCCAGCAGCCAACAGAGCTACACCGGGGAGCTGTTTTTT.

The CDR3 protein is CASSPDGSYEQYF. The CDR3 DNA reads TGCGCCAGCAGCCCGGACGGTAGCTACGAGCAGTACTTC. V usage is TRBV5-1 and J usage is TRBJ2-7; D is unresolved. V lost 4 bases, J lost 3 bases, and 11 bases lay in between. CDR3 length equals 13 residues. Germline CDR1 is SGHRS and CDR2 is YFSETQ.

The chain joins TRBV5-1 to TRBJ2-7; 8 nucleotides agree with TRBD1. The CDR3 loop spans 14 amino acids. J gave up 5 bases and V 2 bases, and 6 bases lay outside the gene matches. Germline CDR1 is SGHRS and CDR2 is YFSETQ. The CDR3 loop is CASSLTRGRDEQYF. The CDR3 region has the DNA TGCGCCAGCAGCTTAACCAGGGGGCGCGACGAGCAGTACTTC.

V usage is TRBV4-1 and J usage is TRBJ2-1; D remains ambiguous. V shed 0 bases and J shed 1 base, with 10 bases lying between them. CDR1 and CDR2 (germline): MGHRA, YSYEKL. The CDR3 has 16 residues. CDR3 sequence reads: CASSQDGTVSYNEQFF. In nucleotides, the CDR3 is TGCGCCAGCAGCCAAGATGGCACGGTGTCCTACAATGAGCAGTTCTTC.

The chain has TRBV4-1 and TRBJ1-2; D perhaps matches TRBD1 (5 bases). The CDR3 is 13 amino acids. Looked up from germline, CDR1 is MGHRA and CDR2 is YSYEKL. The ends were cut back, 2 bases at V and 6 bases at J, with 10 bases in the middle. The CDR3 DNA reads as TGCGCCAGCAGCCAAAACCAGGGAAATGGCTACACCTTC. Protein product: CASSQNQGNGYTF.

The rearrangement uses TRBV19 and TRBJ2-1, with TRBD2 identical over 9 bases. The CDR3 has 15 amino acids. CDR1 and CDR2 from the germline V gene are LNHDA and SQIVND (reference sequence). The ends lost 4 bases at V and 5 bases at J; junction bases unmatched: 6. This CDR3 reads CASSKGLAGHNEQFF. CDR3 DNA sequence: TGTGCCAGTAGTAAAGGGCTAGCGGGACACAATGAGCAGTTCTTC.

CDR3 region: CASSEARRTVPEGAFF. The CDR3 DNA reads TGTGCCAGCAGTGAAGCCCGCCGGACAGTTCCCGAAGGGGCTTTCTTT. The chain is built from TRBV6-1 and TRBJ1-1, with TRBD1 as a possible D gene (6 bases). Trimming pared 0 bases from V and 11 bases from J, leaving 22 bases between. This CDR3 has 16 residues. Germline CDR1 MNHNS, CDR2 SASEGT.

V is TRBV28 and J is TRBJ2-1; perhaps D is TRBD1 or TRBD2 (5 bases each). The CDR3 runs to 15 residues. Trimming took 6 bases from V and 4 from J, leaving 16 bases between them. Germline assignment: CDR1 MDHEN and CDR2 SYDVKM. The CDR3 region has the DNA TGTGCCAGCAGCCCAGGGCTAGCTTCATACAATGAGCAGTTCTTC. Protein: CASSPGLASYNEQFF.

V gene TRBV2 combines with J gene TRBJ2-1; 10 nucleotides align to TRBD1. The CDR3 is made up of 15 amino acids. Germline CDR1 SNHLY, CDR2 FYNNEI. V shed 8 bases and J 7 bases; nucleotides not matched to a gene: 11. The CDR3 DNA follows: TGTGCCAGCGCAGAGGGACAGGGGTTCGGGAATGAGCAGTTCTTC. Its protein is CASAEGQGFGNEQFF. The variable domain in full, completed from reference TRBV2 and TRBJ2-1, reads EPEVTQTPSHQVTQMGQEVILRCVPISNHLYFYWYRQILGQKVEFLVSFYNNEISEKSEIFDDQFSVERPDGSNFTLKIRSTKLEDSAMYFCASAEGQGFGNEQFFGPGTRLTVL.

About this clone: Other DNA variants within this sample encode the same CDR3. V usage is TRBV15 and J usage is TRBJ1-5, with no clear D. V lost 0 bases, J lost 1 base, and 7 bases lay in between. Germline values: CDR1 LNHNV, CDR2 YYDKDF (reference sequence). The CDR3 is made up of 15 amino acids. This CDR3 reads CATSRDRGSNQPQHF. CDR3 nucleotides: TGTGCCACCAGCAGAGATAGAGGCAGCAATCAGCCCCAGCATTTT.

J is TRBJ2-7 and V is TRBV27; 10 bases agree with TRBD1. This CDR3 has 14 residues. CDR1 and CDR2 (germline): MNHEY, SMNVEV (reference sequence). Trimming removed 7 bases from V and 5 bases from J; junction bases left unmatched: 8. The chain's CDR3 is CASKTGQGVHEQYF. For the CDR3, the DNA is TGTGCCAGCAAAACCGGACAGGGGGTCCACGAGCAGTACTTC.

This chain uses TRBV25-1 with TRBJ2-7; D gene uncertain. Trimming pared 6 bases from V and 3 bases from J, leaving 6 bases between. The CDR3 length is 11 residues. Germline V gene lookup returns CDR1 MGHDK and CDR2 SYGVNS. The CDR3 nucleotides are TGTGCCAGCAGATCAGGCTACGAGCAGTACTTC. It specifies CASRSGYEQYF.

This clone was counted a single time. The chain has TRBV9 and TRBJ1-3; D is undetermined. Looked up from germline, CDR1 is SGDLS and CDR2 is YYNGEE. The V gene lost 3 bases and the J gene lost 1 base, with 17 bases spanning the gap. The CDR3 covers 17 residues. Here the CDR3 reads CASSAMWQTPSGNTIYF. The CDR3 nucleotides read TGTGCCAGCAGCGCAATGTGGCAGACTCCATCTGGAAACACCATATATTTT. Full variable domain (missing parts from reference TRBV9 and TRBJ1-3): DSGVTQTPKHLITATGQRVTLRCSPRSGDLSVYWYQQSLDQGLQFLIQYYNGEERAKGNILERFSAQQFPDLHSELNLSSLELGDSALYFCASSAMWQTPSGNTIYFGEGSWLTVV.

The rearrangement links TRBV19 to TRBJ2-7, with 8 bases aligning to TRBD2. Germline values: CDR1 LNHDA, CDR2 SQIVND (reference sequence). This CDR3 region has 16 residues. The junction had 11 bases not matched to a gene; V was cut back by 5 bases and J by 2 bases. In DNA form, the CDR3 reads TGTGCCAGTAGTTCCCTTACTAGCGGAGTTCCCTACGAGCAGTACTTC. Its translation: CASSSLTSGVPYEQYF.

DNA of the CDR3: TGTGCCAGCAGTAGATGGGACGGCCAGGGAGAGACCCAGTACTTC. The encoded protein is CASSRWDGQGETQYF. The rearrangement uses TRBV6-1 and TRBJ2-5, with D perhaps assigned TRBD1 or TRBD2 (5 bases each). CDR3 length equals 15 residues. Trimming pared 5 bases from V and 4 bases from J, leaving 17 bases between. In germline, CDR1 is MNHNS, CDR2 SASEGT.